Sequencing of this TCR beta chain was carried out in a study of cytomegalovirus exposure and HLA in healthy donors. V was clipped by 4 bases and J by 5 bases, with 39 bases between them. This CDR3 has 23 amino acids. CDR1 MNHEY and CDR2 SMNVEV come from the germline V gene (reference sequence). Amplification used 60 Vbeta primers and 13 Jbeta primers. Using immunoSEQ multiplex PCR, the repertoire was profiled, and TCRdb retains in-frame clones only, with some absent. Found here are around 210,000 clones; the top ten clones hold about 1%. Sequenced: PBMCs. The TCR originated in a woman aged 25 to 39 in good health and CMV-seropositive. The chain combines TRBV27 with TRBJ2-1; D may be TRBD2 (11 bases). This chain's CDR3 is CASSWIRQGATGTSGRSNNEQFF. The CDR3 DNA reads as TGTGCCAGCAGTTGGATCAGACAGGGGGCGACCGGGACTAGCGGCCGCAGCAACAATGAGCAGTTCTTC.